This TCR beta chain comes out of a study of blood T cells in healthy people across ages. The authors ran a second PCR of roughly 7 to 11 cycles using a sample-barcoded 5' primer and a J-beta primer mix. TCRdb reprocessed the 5' RACE reads with MiXCR, giving one entry per CDR3 protein. The sample holds about 1.1 million distinct CDR3 sequences, around two fifths seen once. Overall study findings and caveats: Among long-lived donors, naive CD4+ cells were more numerous and diversity higher than in aged donors.

This clonotype was found many times. Its antigen is unknown. Trimming took 3 bases from V and 3 from J; bases not matched to a gene: 6. Germline V gives CDR1 LGHNA, CDR2 YNFKEQ. The CDR3 is made up of 15 amino acids. The sequence was collected from a man aged 18 to 30 in good health. The chain joins TRBV4-2 to TRBJ1-2, with TRBD1 matching over 8 bases. Sample: blood. The CDR3 region is CASSQDRAGHYGYTF. The DNA for the CDR3 is TGTGCCAGCAGCCAGGACAGGGCAGGGCACTATGGCTACACCTTC.